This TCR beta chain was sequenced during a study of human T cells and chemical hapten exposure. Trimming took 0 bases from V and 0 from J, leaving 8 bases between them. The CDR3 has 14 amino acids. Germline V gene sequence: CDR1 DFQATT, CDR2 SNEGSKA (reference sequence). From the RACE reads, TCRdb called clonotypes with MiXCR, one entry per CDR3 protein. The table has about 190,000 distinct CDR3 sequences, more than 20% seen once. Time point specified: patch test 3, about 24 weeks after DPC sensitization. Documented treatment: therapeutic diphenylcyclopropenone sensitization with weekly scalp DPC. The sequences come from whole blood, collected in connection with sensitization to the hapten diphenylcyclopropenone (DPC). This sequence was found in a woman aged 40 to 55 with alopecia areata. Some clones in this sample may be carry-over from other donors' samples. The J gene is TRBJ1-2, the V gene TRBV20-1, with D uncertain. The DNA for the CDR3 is TGCAGTGCTAGAGATCCGCGGGCTAACTATGGCTACACCTTC. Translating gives CSARDPRANYGYTF.